This is a list of T cell receptor beta chains from one sample in a study of early T cells in non-severe SARS-CoV-2 infection. TCRdb reprocessed the 5' RACE reads with MiXCR, giving one entry per CDR3 protein. The repertoire holds 70,000 to 90,000 distinct CDR3 sequences, with 9.5% to 15% as singletons. Sequencing was carried out using whole blood. The receptor set was obtained from an adult who was a healthcare worker with PCR-confirmed SARS-CoV-2 infection or an uninfected control (not recorded which). CDR3s leave out the opening cysteine and the closing phenylalanine or tryptophan. D genes are given only for firm matches. Clone size is stated in some rows and not others, as once, few, many or a class when expanded.

CDR3 protein | D gene | clone size | V gene
ASTLSGTQY | - | - | TRBV28
ASSLSRYDTTNYGYT | - | - | TRBV27
ASSFLASGRHTQY | TRBD2 | - | TRBV27
ASTRSPTYEQY | - | - | TRBV28
ASSARGGPINEQF | TRBD2 | many | TRBV9
ATSGAGTNTEAF | - | - | TRBV24-1
ASSAGTSGRPQETQY | TRBD2 | many | TRBV10-2
ASSNPRGSDEQY | - | many | TRBV5-6
SVSRAGVIDTQY | TRBD2 | - | TRBV29-1
ATSDPGAIGDEKLF | - | - | TRBV24-1
ASHSEPFEQY | - | few | TRBV28
ASSVTGGHGYT | TRBD1 | - | TRBV5-1
ASGPVGRASYEQY | - | many | TRBV11-2
ASTRGLVQETQY | TRBD2 | many | TRBV6-1
SVGGTGNQPQH | TRBD1 | few | TRBV29-1
ASSFGNEQF | - | few | TRBV7-9
ASSQGTSYSNQPQH | - | many | TRBV3-1
ASRLLTGGETQY | TRBD1 | many | TRBV27
ASGQGNTEAF | - | few | TRBV7-9
ASSLNRAYEQY | - | few | TRBV7-2
ASSYPSALNTDTQY | - | - | TRBV6-2/TRBV6-3
ASSPPLMTQETQY | - | - | TRBV28